This TCR beta chain was documented in a study of blood T cell repertoires in COVID-19. Overall study: Acute-phase and convalescent COVID-19 samples originated in the United States, Italy and Spain. T cells, B-cell-depleted T cells, or PBMCs supplied cDNA or gDNA.

CDR3 size: 13 residues. Germline V lookup: CDR1 SNHLY, CDR2 FYNNEI. Trimming cost V 5 bases and J 3 bases; bases outside gene matches: 1. Original handling: Amplification of reference gene primers was used by the study to estimate nucleated cell counts. Only in-frame clones appear in the TCRdb table, and some are missing; sequencing was by immunoSEQ multiplex PCR. V and J calls and clone size follow that table, whereas D and trimming were derived from the DNA. The table includes 100,000 to 150,000 clones, roughly 84% detected once. The sequencing input was peripheral blood. This TCR was sampled from a woman over 75 with acute or convalescent COVID-19. This chain joins TRBV2 and TRBJ2-7; 10 bases fit TRBD1. The CDR3 DNA sequence: TGTGCCAGCAGTTGGGACAGGGGCTACGAGCAGTACTTC. Protein: CASSWDRGYEQYF.